A single T cell receptor beta chain is shown here with its context. Antigen: not known. Several immunoSEQ plates received, in even portions, the genomic DNA of each subset. TCRdb keeps only in-frame clones here, not all; method: immunoSEQ multiplex PCR. Seen here are more than 2 million clones, 85% to 95% observed once, and the top ten hold more than 0.1%. From CD4+ cells came CD45RA+ naive and CD45RA-negative memory subsets. This specimen belongs to a study of shared clonotypes between healthy human individuals. Across the study: Researchers assigned three CD4 naive, three CD4 memory, two CD8 naive and one CD8 memory plate to each donor. Whole-study results and caveats: Generally, estimated richness proved larger in naive subsets than it did in memory subsets.

V lost 4 bases, J lost 7 bases, and 13 bases stayed unmatched. This CDR3 spans 17 amino acids. Germline CDR1 is MDHEN and CDR2 is SYDVKM. The sequence derives from a man in his late teens or twenties in good health. Sequencing input: naive CD4+ T cells sorted from blood. The subset here: CD45RA+ positively selected. The rearrangement joins TRBV28 to TRBJ2-2; 9 nucleotides align to TRBD2. As DNA, the CDR3 is TGTGCCAGCAGTTCAATGCCGGGACTAGCCCTTTTCGGGGAGCTGTTTTTT. Its protein product is CASSSMPGLALFGELFF.